Each of the 5 T cell receptor beta chains below was sequenced from the same sample in a study of blood T cell repertoires in COVID-19. The protocol was immunoSEQ multiplex PCR, while the TCRdb copy is restricted to in-frame clones and leaves out a portion. The table records hundreds of thousands of clones, roughly four fifths of them present only once. What was sequenced was PBMCs or T cells enriched from blood (not recorded which). The receptors come from a man aged 25-45 years with acute COVID-19.

Regarding this clone: This may come from a read error, since a much larger clone is one base off. The chain has TRBV11-3 and TRBJ1-1; D is undetermined. V was cut by 1 base and J by 1 base, with 4 bases left in between. This CDR3 is 13 amino acids long. From germline, CDR1 is SGHNT and CDR2 YENEEA. CDR3: CASSLAPNTEAFF. CDR3 coding DNA: TGTGCCAGCAGCTTAGCTCCGAACACTGAAGCTTTCTTT.

This rearrangement joins TRBV7-9 to TRBJ1-3; D ambiguous. Germline loops: CDR1 SEHNR, CDR2 FQNEAQ (reference sequence). There are 14 residues in the CDR3. The ends were cut back, 1 base at V and 4 bases at J, with 8 bases in the middle. CDR3 sequence reads: CASSLVARGNTIYF. CDR3 bases: TGTGCCAGCAGCTTAGTGGCCCGAGGAAACACCATATATTTT. The full variable domain, rest sourced from reference TRBV7-9 and TRBJ1-3, is DTGVSQNPRHKITKRGQNVTFRCDPISEHNRLYWYRQTLGQGPEFLTYFQNEAQLEKSRLLSDRFSAERPKGSFSTLEIQRTEQGDSAMYLCASSLVARGNTIYFGEGSWLTVV.

The J gene is TRBJ2-2, the V gene TRBV7-7, with D unresolved. CDR1 is SSHAT and CDR2 is FNYEAQ in the germline V gene (reference sequence). V lost 5 bases and J lost 1, with 11 bases in between. The CDR3 covers 15 residues. This CDR3 is CASSPYSRNTGELFF. The DNA for the CDR3 is TGTGCCAGCAGCCCGTACTCGCGGAACACCGGGGAGCTGTTTTTT.

This sequence joins TRBV10-3 and TRBJ2-7; 7 bases map to TRBD2. The CDR3 spans 14 residues. Germline assignment: CDR1 ENHRY and CDR2 SYGVKD. J lost 2 bases, V lost 8 bases, and 9 bases had no gene match. The CDR3 loop is CAIGKASGTYEQYV. DNA for the CDR3: TGTGCCATCGGTAAGGCTAGCGGAACCTACGAGCAGTACGTC.

This chain joins TRBV2 and TRBJ2-3; D is unresolved. V lost 7 bases and J 1 base, leaving 12 bases between the germline ends. Looked up from germline, CDR1 is SNHLY and CDR2 is FYNNEI. This CDR3 comprises 14 residues. In DNA, the CDR3 is TGTGCCAGCATAGGAGTTCCGGGCACAGATACGCAGTATTTT. This translates into CASIGVPGTDTQYF.